Below are 27 T cell receptor beta chains sequenced from a single sample in a study of T cells in Graves' hyperthyroidism and ophthalmopathy. RNA transcripts provided the source from which TCR beta CDR3 regions were amplified. TCR CDR3 regions were first amplified by RT-PCR with HTBI primers. TCRdb re-called the multiplex PCR reads with MiXCR, one entry per CDR3 protein. This table holds a few hundred thousand distinct CDR3 sequences, less than 25% found once. Sequencing used blood. These TCRs come from a man aged 18 to 29 with Graves' hyperthyroidism.

This clonotype showed up many times. The chain recombines TRBV6-6 with TRBJ2-7; 7 bases line up with TRBD1. The CDR3 covers 19 residues. Germline V lookup: CDR1 MNHNY, CDR2 SVGAGI (reference sequence). Germline trimming cut 8 bases from V and 0 bases from J; bases unmatched to any gene: 22. The CDR3 nucleotides are TGTGCCAGCCTCTCTCGATCCCCCGGGGACAGAGTCTTCTCCTACGAGCAGTACTTC. Translating it yields CASLSRSPGDRVFSYEQYF.

This clonotype was seen a handful of times. The chain links TRBV7-8 to TRBJ2-1; the D is unclear. The CDR3 sequence is 13 residues long. The germline V gene encodes CDR1 SGHVS and CDR2 FQNEAQ. V gave up 1 base and J gave up 3 bases, with 4 bases separating them. The DNA of the CDR3 is TGTGCCAGCAGCTTAGGGGACTACAATGAGCAGTTCTTC. It encodes CASSLGDYNEQFF.

This clonotype was recorded many times. The CDR3 nucleotides are TGTGCCAGCACCGCGGGGACCTACGAGCAGTACTTC. Protein: CASTAGTYEQYF. The V and J genes are TRBV11-2 and TRBJ2-7, with D perhaps TRBD2 (6 bases). V gave up 7 bases and J gave up 2 bases, with 9 bases separating them. The V gene's germline CDR1 is SGHAT and CDR2 FQNNGV. This CDR3 region has 12 residues.

This clonotype was counted only a few times. V usage is TRBV6-1 and J usage is TRBJ2-5; 7 bases align to TRBD1. The V gene's germline CDR1 is MNHNS and CDR2 SASEGT. With V trimmed by 6 bases and J by 1 base, 8 bases remained unmatched. CDR3 length: 15 residues. In DNA form, the CDR3 reads TGTGCCAGCAGAAGACGGACAGGCCCCCAAGAGACCCAGTACTTC. This translates into CASRRRTGPQETQYF.

This clonotype was counted at least ten times. The chain carries TRBV18 and TRBJ1-1, with a possible D match to TRBD1 (5 bases). The CDR3 spans 14 residues. The ends were cut back, 3 bases at V and 2 bases at J, with 10 bases in the middle. Germline V lookup: CDR1 KGHSH, CDR2 LQKENI. Written as DNA, the CDR3 is TGTGCCAGCTCACCCGGCCGGACAAACACTGAAGCTTTCTTT. This gives the protein CASSPGRTNTEAFF.

This clonotype was recorded many times. J is TRBJ1-5 and V is TRBV10-3; D is uncertain. Per germline, CDR1 ENHRY and CDR2 SYGVKD. CDR3 length: 12 amino acids. Trimming removed 5 bases at V and 4 bases at J, with 6 bases between. The CDR3 nucleotides read TGTGCCATCAGTACATCAAATCAGCCCCAGCATTTT. This gives the protein CAISTSNQPQHF.

Remarks on this clonotype: A much more abundant neighbour one base away suggests this may be a read error. The chain joins TRBV12-3 or TRBV12-4 to TRBJ1-1; tentatively, D is TRBD1 (6 bases). Trimming left V 10 bases short and J 1 base short, with 16 bases between. The CDR3 contains 14 residues. The CDR3 sequence: CATSWGHSNTEAFF. The CDR3 DNA sequence: TGTGCCACCTCGTGGGGACACTCGAACACTGAAGCTTTCTTT.

This clonotype has a count of ten or more. V gene TRBV30 combines with J gene TRBJ1-1; D is ambiguous. This CDR3 is 13 amino acids long. Germline-derived CDR1 and CDR2 are GTSNPN and SVGIG (reference sequence). Trimming left V 2 bases short and J 1 base short, with 8 bases between. The CDR3: CAWSTAANTEAFF. The CDR3 DNA follows: TGTGCCTGGAGTACGGCGGCGAACACTGAAGCTTTCTTT.

This clonotype was counted ten times or more. The chain couples TRBV28 to TRBJ2-5; TRBD1 matches 8 bases. The germline gives CDR1 MDHEN, CDR2 SYDVKM. The V gene end was trimmed by 5 bases and the J gene end by 5 bases; junction bases not matched to a gene: 10. This CDR3 region has 15 residues. CDR3 DNA: TGTGCCAGCAGTCAAGAACAGGGGGAGGCGGAGACCCAGTACTTC. Residues: CASSQEQGEAETQYF.

This clonotype has at least ten counts. The CDR3 sequence: CASTLGPSTYF. In DNA form, the CDR3 reads TGTGCCAGCACCCTAGGGCCGTCGACGTACTTC. The chain has TRBV28 and TRBJ2-7; D is unclear. CDR1 is MDHEN, CDR2 SYDVKM, per germline. The CDR3 totals 11 residues. Trimming pared 7 bases from V and 12 bases from J, leaving 16 bases between.

Ten or more counts support this clonotype. V and J are TRBV12-3 or TRBV12-4 and TRBJ1-5; no clear D. V dropped 0 bases and J dropped 3 bases, with 6 bases sitting between them. The CDR3 totals 14 residues. The DNA for the CDR3 is TGTGCCAGCAGTTTAGCCCCGATCAATCAGCCCCAGCATTTT. The encoded protein is CASSLAPINQPQHF.

V gene TRBV7-8 combines with J gene TRBJ2-7; no firm D call. Trimming shortened V by 5 bases and J by 5 bases, and 10 bases separated the two germline ends. This CDR3 spans 12 amino acids. Looked up from germline, CDR1 is SGHVS and CDR2 is FQNEAQ. The CDR3 region is CASSVRVHEQYF. The DNA for the CDR3 is TGTGCCAGCAGCGTCCGAGTACACGAGCAGTACTTC.

J is TRBJ2-5 and V is TRBV11-2; 8 positions agree with TRBD1. Germline CDR1 and CDR2: SGHAT and FQNNGV. The V and J ends lost 1 base and 7 bases, in that order; junction bases with no gene match: 5. The CDR3 runs 14 residues. Written as DNA, the CDR3 is TGTGCCAGCAGCTTAGGGCAGGGGGCGTGGACCCAGTACTTC. Encoded protein: CASSLGQGAWTQYF.

This clonotype was counted at least ten times. V gene TRBV28 combines with J gene TRBJ2-7, with a weak D call TRBD1 (6 bases). Germline CDR1 is MDHEN and CDR2 is SYDVKM. The CDR3 has 14 residues. Between the trimmed V and J ends, which lost 7 bases and 0 bases, there was a span of 13 bases. CDR3 coding DNA: TGTGCCAGCACCCTTCTACAGGGCTCCTACGAGCAGTACTTC. It specifies CASTLLQGSYEQYF.

In its sample, this clonotype was seen many times. CDR3 DNA: TGTGCCACCAGCACAGGCTCCCAAGACAACTATGGCTACACCTTC. Translating it yields CATSTGSQDNYGYTF. This chain uses TRBV15 with TRBJ1-2, with unresolved D. V was clipped by 4 bases and J by 2 bases, with 14 bases between them. Germline V lookup: CDR1 LNHNV, CDR2 YYDKDF (reference sequence). The CDR3 length is 15 residues.

This clonotype was found many times. This chain uses TRBV7-8 with TRBJ1-1; D unresolved. CDR3 size: 12 residues. V lost 1 base and J 10 bases, leaving 10 bases between the germline ends. CDR1 SGHVS and CDR2 FQNEAQ come from the germline V gene. The CDR3 nucleotides are TGTGCCAGCAGCTTAGGCGGCTCGGGAGCTTTCTTT. Its protein is CASSLGGSGAFF. The whole variable domain, remainder taken from reference TRBV7-8 and TRBJ1-1, is GAGVSQSPRYKVAKRGQDVALRCDPISGHVSLFWYQQALGQGPEFLTYFQNEAQLDKSGLPSDRFFAERPEGSVSTLKIQRTQQEDSAVYLCASSLGGSGAFFGQGTRLTVV.

V gene TRBV6-5 combines with J gene TRBJ2-5; no clear D gene. CDR1 and CDR2 (germline): MNHEY, SVGAGI. The CDR3 is 12 residues long. Trimming stripped 6 bases from V and 3 bases from J, with 8 bases between. The CDR3 DNA reads TGTGCCAGCAGGAGGCTAGAAGAGACCCAGTACTTC. Translation: CASRRLEETQYF.

The rearrangement links TRBV6-1 to TRBJ2-2; D possibly corresponds to TRBD2 (5 bases). The CDR3 has 14 amino acids. The V end was cut by 6 bases, the J end by 5 bases, with 13 bases between. Germline V gene data show CDR1 as MNHNS and CDR2 as SASEGT. In DNA form, the CDR3 reads TGTGCCAGCAGACCTCGAGGGTTGACCGGGGAGCTGTTTTTT. Translated: CASRPRGLTGELFF.

This clonotype was detected only a few times. The chain has TRBV30 and TRBJ1-1, with 7 nucleotides matching TRBD1. Germline CDR1 is GTSNPN and CDR2 is SVGIG (reference sequence). The CDR3 covers 13 residues. V shed 5 bases, J shed 6 bases, and the junction held 9 bases outside the gene matches. CDR3 loop: CAWGDGQDPEAFF. The DNA for the CDR3 is TGTGCCTGGGGGGATGGACAGGACCCTGAAGCTTTCTTT.

The chain uses TRBV20-1 and TRBJ2-4; a possible D gene is TRBD2 (6 bases). This CDR3 comprises 14 residues. V lost 3 bases and J lost 8, with 17 bases in between. CDR1 DFQATT and CDR2 SNEGSKA come from the germline V gene (reference sequence). The CDR3 loop is CSASSDPIADIQYF. CDR3 DNA: TGCAGTGCTAGCTCGGATCCGATAGCGGACATTCAGTACTTC.

This clonotype has a count of ten or more. The V gene is TRBV6-5, the J gene TRBJ1-2, with 7 bases lining up with TRBD1. CDR3 length: 14 amino acids. Germline V gene data show CDR1 as MNHEY and CDR2 as SVGAGI. The V segment lost 0 bases and the J segment 5 bases; nucleotides outside the gene matches: 3. CDR3 amino acids: CASSYSSRGYGYTF. DNA for the CDR3: TGTGCCAGCAGTTACTCGAGCAGGGGGTATGGCTACACCTTC.

This clonotype was counted ten times or more. The genes are TRBV20-1 and TRBJ2-3, with D possibly TRBD2 on 6 matching bases. Trimming pared 5 bases from V and 0 bases from J, leaving 12 bases between. From germline, CDR1 is DFQATT and CDR2 SNEGSKA (reference sequence). This CDR3 has 14 residues. The CDR3 protein is CSAGPGLSTDTQYF. Written as DNA, the CDR3 is TGCAGTGCTGGACCGGGACTCAGCACAGATACGCAGTATTTT.

The V and J genes are TRBV29-1 and TRBJ2-5; no firm D call. This CDR3 spans 11 amino acids. Trimming stripped 7 bases from V and 5 bases from J, with 11 bases between. CDR1 is SQVTM, CDR2 ANQGSEA, per germline. CDR3 in amino acids: CSAHAFETQYF. CDR3 in DNA: TGCAGCGCCCATGCTTTTGAGACCCAGTACTTC.

The chain joins TRBV6-1 to TRBJ1-2; D perhaps matches TRBD1 (5 bases). The V and J ends lost 3 bases and 0 bases respectively, with 11 bases between them. Germline values: CDR1 MNHNS, CDR2 SASEGT. CDR3 size: 15 residues. Here the CDR3 DNA reads TGTGCCAGCAGTGACAGGACACCCGCTAACTATGGCTACACCTTC. Encoded protein: CASSDRTPANYGYTF.

This clonotype has ten or more counts. V and J are TRBV2 and TRBJ2-7; the D call may be TRBD1 or TRBD2 (6 bases each). V dropped 6 bases and J dropped 2 bases, with 11 bases sitting between them. CDR1 SNHLY and CDR2 FYNNEI come from the germline V gene. The CDR3 contains 13 residues. The chain's CDR3 is CASRPGDTYEQYF. As DNA, the CDR3 is TGTGCCAGCAGGCCGGGGGACACCTACGAGCAGTACTTC.

This clonotype has at least ten counts. The rearrangement uses TRBV12-3 or TRBV12-4 and TRBJ1-1, with a weak D call TRBD1 (5 bases). The CDR3 extends over 15 amino acids. V was cut by 3 bases and J by 3 bases, with 14 bases left in between. In nucleotides, the CDR3 is TGTGCCAGCAGTTTTCGGCCGGGGCGATACACTGAAGCTTTCTTT. Its translation is CASSFRPGRYTEAFF.

This clonotype was recorded at least ten times. This rearrangement joins TRBV20-1 to TRBJ1-2, with 7 bases that match TRBD1. This CDR3 has 14 residues. V shed 3 bases and J 2 bases; nucleotides not matched to a gene: 6. Germline CDR1 reads DFQATT; CDR2 reads SNEGSKA (reference sequence). The CDR3 DNA reads as TGCAGTGCTAGGGGGGGACAGCTAAACTATGGCTACACCTTC. The encoded protein is CSARGGQLNYGYTF.